The sequence of this TCR beta chain was determined in a study of blood T cell repertoires in COVID-19. Study-wide background: The origin of the acute and convalescent COVID-19 samples was the United States, Italy and Spain.

The CDR3 has 14 amino acids. V gave up 3 bases and J gave up 6 bases, with 13 bases separating them. CDR1 MNHEY and CDR2 SMNVEV come from the germline V gene (reference sequence). In the source study's methods: Amplification with reference gene primers provided the estimates of nucleated cell counts. Sequencing used immunoSEQ multiplex PCR; TCRdb keeps in-frame clones, though not all of them. That table is the source of V, J and clone size, and D and trimming were worked out from the DNA. This table has about 230,000 clones, 87% appearing once. The TCR was taken from a woman under 30 who had recovered from COVID-19. The sample taken for sequencing was peripheral blood. The rearrangement uses TRBV27 and TRBJ2-3, with a possible D match to TRBD2 (5 bases). The CDR3 DNA follows: TGTGCCAGCAGTTTGTTGGGAGACATTGATACGCAGTATTTT. It codes for CASSLLGDIDTQYF.